Given below is one TCR beta chain in context. The CDR3 runs to 16 residues. V shed 0 bases, J shed 8 bases, and the junction held 9 bases outside the gene matches. From germline, CDR1 is SGHVS and CDR2 FNYEAQ. The record originates from a study of blood T cell repertoires in COVID-19. Turning to the study itself: Samples representing acute and convalescent COVID-19 were sourced from the United States, Italy and Spain. The cDNA or gDNA used as material had been derived from T cells, B-cell-depleted T cells, or PBMCs.

In the authors' workflow: Amplifying reference gene primers gave estimates of nucleated cell counts. Some clones are missing from TCRdb's copy, which holds only in-frame ones; the method was immunoSEQ multiplex PCR. V and J calls and clone size follow that table, whereas D and trimming were derived from the DNA. The sample has approximately 300,000 clones, roughly 84% seen once. Sequencing used peripheral blood. The receptor was isolated from a man aged 50 or older with active or convalescent COVID-19. This rearrangement joins TRBV7-6 to TRBJ2-1; TRBD2 agrees at 8 bases. Here the CDR3 reads CASSLASGLGLYEQFF. CDR3 DNA: TGTGCCAGCAGCTTAGCGTCGGGACTAGGGCTATATGAGCAGTTCTTC.